This T cell receptor (beta chain) originates from a study of regulatory T cells in long-lasting Graves disease. Per germline, CDR1 MGHRA and CDR2 YSYEKL. V lost 4 bases and J 3 bases, leaving 16 bases between the germline ends. The CDR3 totals 15 residues. Notes on the study in general: Whereas new patients shared 966 public clonotypes, persistent patients shared more, at under 3,500.

About this clonotype: Its antigen is unknown.

The TCR beta library used iRepertoire HTBI primers with Arm-PCR amplification of CDR3. TCRdb processed the multiplex PCR reads anew with MiXCR; each CDR3 protein has one entry. Among hundreds of thousands of distinct CDR3 sequences listed, roughly 15% were seen once. As to time point: newly diagnosed GD, antithyroid drugs for less than 3 months. PBMCs were the source of the RNA used for TCR sequencing. Patients were enrolled at an endocrinology department in Xi'an, China. The peripheral blood volume drawn was 8 to 9.5 milliliters, and it was collected into EDTA tubes. These records were also assigned to another study, of T cells in Graves' hyperthyroidism and ophthalmopathy. As that study records: The diagnoses drew upon clinical symptoms, serum thyroxine and TRAb, thyroid ultrasound and orbital computed tomography.

The material sequenced was peripheral blood mononuclear cells (PBMCs), taken at new diagnosis, from a patient treated with antithyroid drugs. The clonotype comes from a woman aged 25 to 45 with Graves disease. V and J are TRBV4-1 and TRBJ2-7, with D perhaps TRBD2 (5 bases). The CDR3, as DNA: TGCGCCAGCAGCCGCGAGGGTGCCCCGTACTACGAGCAGTACTTC. This codes for CASSREGAPYYEQYF.